The rows below give T cell receptor beta chains drawn from one sample of a study of T cell repertoires in cytomegalovirus infection. Antigen specificity for these receptors is unknown. TCRdb recomputed calls from the reads with MiXCR, one row per CDR3 protein. This sample has 600,000 to 700,000 distinct CDR3 sequences, with about 33% found just once. Sequences were derived from cultured PBMCs, sampled from culture after CMV antigen stimulation. These receptors were taken from a human donor in good health (CMV status not recorded). Some clones in this sample may be carry-over from other donors' samples. Both conserved end residues are part of each CDR3. D genes are given only for firm matches. Clone sizes are given selectively: once, few, many, or a class where the clone is expanded.

v_call	clone_size	d_call	j_call	cdr3_aa	cdr3_nt
TRBV28	-	TRBD1	TRBJ2-7	CASTPTGTGWGEQYF	TGTGCCAGCACCCCGACGGGGACAGGGTGGGGCGAGCAGTACTTC
TRBV11-2	few	TRBD1	TRBJ2-1	CASSSQSGTGGQENNNEQFF	TGTGCCAGCAGCTCGCAGTCCGGGACAGGGGGCCAAGAGAACAACAATGAGCAGTTCTTC
TRBV7-8	-	-	TRBJ2-3	CASSLASLATDTQYF	TGTGCCAGCAGCTTAGCGAGCCTAGCGACAGATACGCAGTATTTT
TRBV2	-	TRBD2	TRBJ2-5	CASSEARGGIQETQYF	TGTGCCAGCAGTGAGGCGAGGGGAGGGATTCAAGAGACCCAGTACTTC
TRBV3-1	-	-	TRBJ1-1	CASSQPGAGNTEAFF	TGTGCCAGCAGCCAGCCTGGGGCGGGGAACACTGAAGCTTTCTTT
TRBV7-7	few	TRBD1	TRBJ2-3	CASSSGQATDTQYF	TGTGCCAGCAGCTCGGGACAGGCCACAGATACGCAGTATTTT
TRBV20-1	few	TRBD2	TRBJ2-7	CSARGAGGVYEQYF	TGCAGTGCTAGAGGGGCGGGAGGAGTCTACGAGCAGTACTTC
TRBV11-2	-	-	TRBJ2-1	CASSLMLVDEQFF	TGTGCCAGCAGCTTAATGCTCGTGGATGAGCAGTTCTTC
TRBV20-1	-	-	TRBJ1-4	CSANGRQNEKLFF	TGCAGTGCAAACGGACGGCAGAATGAAAAACTGTTTTTT
TRBV5-6	few	-	TRBJ1-2	CASSLKWPDDGYTF	TGTGCCAGCAGCTTGAAGTGGCCAGACGATGGCTACACCTTC
TRBV12-3/TRBV12-4	few	-	TRBJ1-2	CASSPANPGRNYGYTF	TGTGCCAGCAGCCCAGCTAATCCGGGCAGGAACTATGGCTACACCTTC
TRBV4-1	-	-	TRBJ2-3	CASSQDLAGTQYF	TGCGCCAGCAGCCAAGATTTGGCGGGTACGCAGTATTTT
TRBV7-6	many	TRBD2	TRBJ2-7	CASSPGLAVNFPSYEQYF	TGTGCCAGCAGCCCCGGACTAGCGGTCAACTTCCCCTCCTACGAGCAGTACTTC
TRBV7-8	-	TRBD1	TRBJ2-1	CASSLDLVTGAYEQFF	TGTGCCAGCAGCTTAGATCTCGTGACAGGGGCCTATGAGCAGTTCTTC
TRBV12-3/TRBV12-4	-	-	TRBJ2-4	CASSLRGGVDIQYF	TGTGCCAGCAGTTTAAGGGGTGGTGTAGACATTCAGTACTTC
TRBV6-1	-	-	TRBJ2-5	CASSEASLWGTQYF	TGTGCCAGCAGTGAAGCCTCCCTTTGGGGGACCCAGTACTTC
TRBV6-6	-	-	TRBJ2-3	CASSYLHSDTQYF	TGTGCCAGCAGTTATCTACACTCAGATACGCAGTATTTT
TRBV7-3	-	TRBD2	TRBJ2-7	CASRLTSGSGEQYF	TGTGCCAGCAGGTTGACTAGCGGGAGTGGGGAGCAGTACTTC
TRBV15	-	-	TRBJ2-1	CATSRDRGGQDEQFF	TGTGCCACCAGCAGAGATAGGGGGGGGCAGGATGAGCAGTTCTTC
TRBV11-2	-	-	TRBJ2-1	CASSQEHYPYNEQFF	TGTGCCAGCAGCCAGGAGCATTACCCATACAATGAGCAGTTCTTC
TRBV7-6	many	-	TRBJ2-3	CASSPMGGSSTDTQYF	TGTGCCAGCAGCCCCATGGGGGGCAGCAGCACAGATACGCAGTATTTT
TRBV7-9	few	-	TRBJ1-5	CASSLSGFNQPQHF	TGTGCCAGCAGCTTATCAGGGTTTAATCAGCCCCAGCATTTT
TRBV7-2	many	-	TRBJ1-1	CASSLVSFAEAFF	TGTGCCAGCAGCTTAGTCTCTTTTGCTGAAGCTTTCTTT
TRBV19	-	-	TRBJ2-7	CASSTGHATYEQYF	TGTGCCAGTAGTACGGGACACGCTACCTACGAGCAGTACTTC
TRBV2	-	-	TRBJ2-3	CASSETGDRADTQYF	TGTGCCAGCAGTGAAACCGGGGACCGCGCAGATACGCAGTATTTT
TRBV19	-	-	TRBJ2-3	CASSNPYEDTQYF	TGTGCCAGTAGTAACCCCTACGAGGATACGCAGTATTTT
TRBV7-2	few	-	TRBJ1-6	CASSTDRRQSLHF	TGTGCCAGCAGCACGGACCGCCGTCAGTCCCTCCACTTT